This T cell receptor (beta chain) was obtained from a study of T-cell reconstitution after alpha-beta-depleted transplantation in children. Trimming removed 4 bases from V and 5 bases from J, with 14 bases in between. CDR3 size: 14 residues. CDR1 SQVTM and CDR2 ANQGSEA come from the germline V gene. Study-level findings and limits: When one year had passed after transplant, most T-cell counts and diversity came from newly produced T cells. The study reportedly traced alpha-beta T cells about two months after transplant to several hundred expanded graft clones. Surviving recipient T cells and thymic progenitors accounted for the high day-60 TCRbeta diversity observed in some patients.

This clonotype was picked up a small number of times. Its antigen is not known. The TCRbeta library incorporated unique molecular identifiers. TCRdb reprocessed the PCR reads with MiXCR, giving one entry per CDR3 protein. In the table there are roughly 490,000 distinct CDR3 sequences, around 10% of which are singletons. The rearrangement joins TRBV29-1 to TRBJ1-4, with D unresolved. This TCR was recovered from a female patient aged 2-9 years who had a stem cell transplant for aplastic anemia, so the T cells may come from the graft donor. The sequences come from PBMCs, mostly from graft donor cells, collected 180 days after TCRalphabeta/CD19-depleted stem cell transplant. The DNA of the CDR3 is TGCAGCGTTGCAAACCGGGATCTCAATGAAAAACTGTTTTTT. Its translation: CSVANRDLNEKLFF.